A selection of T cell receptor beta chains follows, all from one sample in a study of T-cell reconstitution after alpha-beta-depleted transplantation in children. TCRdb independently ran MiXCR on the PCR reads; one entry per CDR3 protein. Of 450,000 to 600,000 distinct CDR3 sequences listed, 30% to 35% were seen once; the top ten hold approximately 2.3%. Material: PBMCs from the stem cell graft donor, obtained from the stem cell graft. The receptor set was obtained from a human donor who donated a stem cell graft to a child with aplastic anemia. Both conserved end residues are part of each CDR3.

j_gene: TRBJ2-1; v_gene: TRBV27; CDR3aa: CASSFGQVGVNEQFF
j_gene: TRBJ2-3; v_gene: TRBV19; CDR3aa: CASSTRLAGADTQYF
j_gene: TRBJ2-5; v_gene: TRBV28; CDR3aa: CASSPGLAGGRETQYF
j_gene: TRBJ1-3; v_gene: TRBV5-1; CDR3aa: CASSITGAYGNTIYF
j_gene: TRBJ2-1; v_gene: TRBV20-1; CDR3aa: CSAPGQGNSNEQFF
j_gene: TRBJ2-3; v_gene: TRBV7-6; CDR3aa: CASRMGGSSDTQYF
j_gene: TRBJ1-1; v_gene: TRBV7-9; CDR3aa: CASSQGQTEAFF
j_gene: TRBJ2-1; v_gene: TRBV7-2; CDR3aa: CASSLESQIQGSEQFF
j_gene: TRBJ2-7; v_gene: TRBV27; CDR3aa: CASSHTSGRSGYEQYF
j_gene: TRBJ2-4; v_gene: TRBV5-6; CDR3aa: CASSSTGVLGKNIQYF
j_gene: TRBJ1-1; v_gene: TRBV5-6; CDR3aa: CASSSGGFPNTEAFF
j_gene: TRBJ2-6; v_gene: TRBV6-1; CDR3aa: CASRGGGSGANVLTF
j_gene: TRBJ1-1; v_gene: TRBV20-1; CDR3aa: CSATSSGTEAFF
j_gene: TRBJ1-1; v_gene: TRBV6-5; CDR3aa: CASRLQGKDTEAFF
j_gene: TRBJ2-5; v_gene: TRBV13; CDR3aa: CASSSRRLAGGTETQYF
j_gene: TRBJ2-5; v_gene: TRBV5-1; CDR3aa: CASSLGSEGETQYF
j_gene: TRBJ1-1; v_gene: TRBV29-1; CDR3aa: CSVNSLNTEAFF
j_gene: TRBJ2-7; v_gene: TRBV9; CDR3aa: CASSVSVDDEQYF
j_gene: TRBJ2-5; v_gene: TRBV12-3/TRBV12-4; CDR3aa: CASSFGGLGETQYF
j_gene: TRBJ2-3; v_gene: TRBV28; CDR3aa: CASSQDVNTDTQYF
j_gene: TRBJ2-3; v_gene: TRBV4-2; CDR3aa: CASSQGGGADTQYF
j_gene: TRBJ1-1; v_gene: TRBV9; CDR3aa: CASSAGVVNTEAFF
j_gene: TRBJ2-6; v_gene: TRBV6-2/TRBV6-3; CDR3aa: CASSFRSLPGANVLTF
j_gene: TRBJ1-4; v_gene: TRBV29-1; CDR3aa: CSATGLANEKLFF
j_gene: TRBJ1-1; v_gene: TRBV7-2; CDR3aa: CASSLDGGRGTEAFF
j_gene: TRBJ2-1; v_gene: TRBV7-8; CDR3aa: CASSLLAGEAQFF
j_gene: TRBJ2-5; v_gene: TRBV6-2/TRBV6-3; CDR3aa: CASSYSWTLSYIAGDQETQYF
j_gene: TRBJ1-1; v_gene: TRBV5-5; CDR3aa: CASSWSGQTNTEAFF
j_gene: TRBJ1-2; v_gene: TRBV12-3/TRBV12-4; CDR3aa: CASSGVGGYTF
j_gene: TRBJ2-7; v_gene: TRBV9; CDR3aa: CASSSSGTPYEQYF
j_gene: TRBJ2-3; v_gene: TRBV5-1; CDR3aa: CASSLGQRLAADTQYF
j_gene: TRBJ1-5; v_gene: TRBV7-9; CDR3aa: CASSSGGVQPQHF
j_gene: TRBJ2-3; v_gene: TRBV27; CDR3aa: CASSRIQQVKGDTQYF
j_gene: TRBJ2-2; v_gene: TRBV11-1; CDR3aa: CASSPRTSGSPTANTGELFF
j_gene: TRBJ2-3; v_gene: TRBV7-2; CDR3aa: CASSSVGLAATDTQYF
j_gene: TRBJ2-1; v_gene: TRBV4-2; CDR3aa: CASSQDLASGGSPLF
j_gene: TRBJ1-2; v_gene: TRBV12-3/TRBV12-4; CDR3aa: CASRTGSNYGYTF
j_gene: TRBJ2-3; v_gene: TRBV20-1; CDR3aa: CSASFARTDTQYF
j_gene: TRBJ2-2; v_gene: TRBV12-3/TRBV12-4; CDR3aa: CASSHLFGVEANTGELFF
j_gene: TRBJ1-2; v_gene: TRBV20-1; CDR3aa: CSALTTSGYTF
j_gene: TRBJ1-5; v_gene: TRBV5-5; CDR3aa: CASSLEHFGQPQHF
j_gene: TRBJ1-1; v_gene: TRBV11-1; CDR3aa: CASSFMVPGRTGDTEAFF
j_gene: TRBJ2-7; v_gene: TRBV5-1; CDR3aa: CASRYLTGESYEQYF
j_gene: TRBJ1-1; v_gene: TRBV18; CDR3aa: CASSGGAEAFF
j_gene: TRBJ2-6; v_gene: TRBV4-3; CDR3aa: CASSQRPSSGANVLTF
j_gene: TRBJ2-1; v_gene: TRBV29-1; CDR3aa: CSVERGVLSEQFF
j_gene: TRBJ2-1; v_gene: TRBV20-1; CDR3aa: CSARSPIGTGGNNEQFF